Shown below are 8 T cell receptor beta chains from a single sample sequenced in a study of shared clonotypes between healthy human individuals. Assay: immunoSEQ multiplex PCR; the TCRdb copy retains only in-frame clones and omits some. The sample carries about 2.3 million clones, more than 80% recorded once. The sequencing input was naive CD4+ T cells from PBMCs. Specified subset: CD45RA+ positively selected. Receptors were obtained from a man aged 18 to 30 in good health. Some clones in this sample may be carry-over from other donors' samples.

This rearrangement joins TRBV28 to TRBJ2-7; D might be TRBD1 or TRBD2, each matching 5 bases. The V gene's germline CDR1 is MDHEN and CDR2 SYDVKM. The CDR3 totals 13 residues. V lost 8 bases to trimming and J lost 7 bases, with 18 bases between them. CDR3 in amino acids: CASVNRGAYEQYF. The CDR3 nucleotides are TGTGCCAGCGTCAACAGAGGGGCATATGAGCAGTACTTC.

V gene TRBV6-5 combines with J gene TRBJ1-5; TRBD1 might be the D (5 bases). The V gene lost 5 bases and the J gene lost 6 bases, with 11 bases spanning the gap. The CDR3 spans 13 residues. CDR1 is MNHEY, CDR2 SVGAGI, per germline. The chain's CDR3 is CASSGAGGQPQHF. DNA of the CDR3: TGTGCCAGCAGTGGGGCGGGAGGTCAGCCCCAGCATTTT.

About this clone itself: The identical CDR3 is also encoded by other nucleotide sequences in the sample. The J gene is TRBJ1-5, the V gene TRBV5-1; possible D gene TRBD1, 5 bases. Germline CDR1 is SGHRS and CDR2 is YFSETQ. The CDR3 loop spans 14 amino acids. V lost 4 bases and J lost 2, with 10 bases in between. For the CDR3, the DNA is TGCGCCAGCAGCCCGGACACGGGCAATCAGCCCCAGCATTTT. Translating gives CASSPDTGNQPQHF.

The chain carries TRBV7-2 and TRBJ2-2; D gene uncertain. Germline V gene data show CDR1 as SGHTA and CDR2 as FQGNSA. V dropped 5 bases and J dropped 3 bases, with 10 bases sitting between them. The CDR3 is 14 residues long. CDR3 DNA sequence: TGTGCCAGCAGCCCCGCACTGGACACCGGGGAGCTGTTTTTT. Translating it yields CASSPALDTGELFF.

V is TRBV27 and J is TRBJ2-7; 10 bases match TRBD2. From germline, CDR1 is MNHEY and CDR2 SMNVEV (reference sequence). With V trimmed by 4 bases and J by 3 bases, 3 bases remained unmatched. The CDR3 length is 14 residues. CDR3 sequence (DNA): TGTGCCAGCAGTTCCAGGACTAGCGGCTACGAGCAGTACTTC. Its translation is CASSSRTSGYEQYF.

The chain combines TRBV10-3 with TRBJ2-5; 11 nucleotides line up with TRBD2. This CDR3 region has 16 residues. Per the germline V gene, CDR1 is ENHRY and CDR2 is SYGVKD. Losses at the gene ends were 3 bases for V and 4 bases for J; bases not matched to a gene: 7. The CDR3 sequence: CAISERASGRLETQYF. CDR3 coding DNA: TGTGCCATCAGTGAAAGGGCTAGCGGGAGGTTAGAGACCCAGTACTTC.

V gene TRBV20-1 combines with J gene TRBJ1-2; D remains unclear. Deletions cut 5 bases from V and 9 bases from J, with 7 bases between. Germline CDR1 and CDR2: DFQATT and SNEGSKA (reference sequence). This CDR3 has 9 residues. This CDR3 reads CSAPQRYTF. The CDR3 DNA reads TGCAGTGCTCCACAGCGCTACACCTTC.

This clone was seen only a few times. V is TRBV7-9 and J is TRBJ1-1, with D perhaps TRBD1 (5 bases). The CDR3 has 15 residues. Trimming stripped 1 base from V and 0 bases from J, with 9 bases between. CDR1 is SEHNR, CDR2 FQNEAQ, per germline (reference sequence). The CDR3 spells CASSLGAGMNTEAFF. CDR3 sequence (DNA): TGTGCCAGCAGCTTAGGGGCAGGGATGAACACTGAAGCTTTCTTT.